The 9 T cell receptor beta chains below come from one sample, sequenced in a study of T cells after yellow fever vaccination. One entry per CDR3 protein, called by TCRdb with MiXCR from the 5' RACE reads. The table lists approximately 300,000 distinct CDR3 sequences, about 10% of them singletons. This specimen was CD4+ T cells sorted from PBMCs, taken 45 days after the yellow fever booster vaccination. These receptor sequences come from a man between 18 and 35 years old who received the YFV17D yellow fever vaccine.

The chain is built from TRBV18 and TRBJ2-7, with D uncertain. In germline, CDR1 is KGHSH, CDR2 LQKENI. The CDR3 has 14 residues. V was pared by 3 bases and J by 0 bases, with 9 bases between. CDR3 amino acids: CASSPAMDSYEQYF. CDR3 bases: TGTGCCAGCTCACCGGCAATGGACTCCTACGAGCAGTACTTC.

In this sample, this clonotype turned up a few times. This CDR3 reads CATSDLGMEAFF. CDR3 DNA: TGTGCCACCAGTGATTTGGGGATGGAAGCTTTCTTT. This sequence joins TRBV24-1 and TRBJ1-1, with D unclear. Germline V gene data show CDR1 as KGHDR and CDR2 as SFDVKD. This CDR3 is 12 amino acids long. V lost 0 bases to trimming and J lost 8 bases, with 6 bases between them.

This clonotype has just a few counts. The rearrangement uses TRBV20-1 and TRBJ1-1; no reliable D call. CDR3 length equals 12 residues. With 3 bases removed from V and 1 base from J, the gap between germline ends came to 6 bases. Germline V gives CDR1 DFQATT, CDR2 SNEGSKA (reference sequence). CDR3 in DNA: TGCAGTGCTAGTCGAGGGAACACTGAAGCTTTCTTT. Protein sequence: CSASRGNTEAFF.

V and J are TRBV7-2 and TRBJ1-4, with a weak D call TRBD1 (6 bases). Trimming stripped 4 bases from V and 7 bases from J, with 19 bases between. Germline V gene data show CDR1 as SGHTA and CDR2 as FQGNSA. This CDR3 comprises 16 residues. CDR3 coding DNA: TGTGCCAGCAGCTCCAGCACGGGAGGGGGGGGTGAAAAACTGTTTTTT. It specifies CASSSSTGGGGEKLFF.

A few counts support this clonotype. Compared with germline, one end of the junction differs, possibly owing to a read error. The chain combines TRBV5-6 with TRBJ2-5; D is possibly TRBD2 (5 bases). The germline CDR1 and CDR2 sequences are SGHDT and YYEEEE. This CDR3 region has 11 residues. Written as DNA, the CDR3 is TGTGCCAGCAGCTTGGTAGGCCTAGCTGACTTC. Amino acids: CASSLVGLADF.

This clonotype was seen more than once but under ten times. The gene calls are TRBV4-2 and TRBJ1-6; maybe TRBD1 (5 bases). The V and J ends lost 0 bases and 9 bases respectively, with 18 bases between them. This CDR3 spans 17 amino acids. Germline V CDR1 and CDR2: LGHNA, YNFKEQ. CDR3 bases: TGTGCCAGCAGCCAAGAGGGAGGGGCCCAGGGATTTTCACCCCTCCACTTT. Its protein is CASSQEGGAQGFSPLHF.

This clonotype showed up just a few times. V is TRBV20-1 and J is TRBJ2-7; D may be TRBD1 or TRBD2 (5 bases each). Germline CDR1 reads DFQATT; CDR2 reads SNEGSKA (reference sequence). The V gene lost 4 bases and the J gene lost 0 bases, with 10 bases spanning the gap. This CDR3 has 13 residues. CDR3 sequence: CSATRDGSYEQYF. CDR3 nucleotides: TGCAGTGCTACAAGGGACGGCTCCTACGAGCAGTACTTC.

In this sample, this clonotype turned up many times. The CDR3 nucleotides are TGTGCCAGCAGCTTTAGGGACAACACAGATACGCAGTATTTT. It specifies CASSFRDNTDTQYF. The gene calls are TRBV7-6 and TRBJ2-3, with D perhaps matching TRBD1 (6 bases). V lost 3 bases and J 2 bases, leaving 9 bases between the germline ends. Germline values: CDR1 SGHVS, CDR2 FNYEAQ. The CDR3 spans 14 residues.

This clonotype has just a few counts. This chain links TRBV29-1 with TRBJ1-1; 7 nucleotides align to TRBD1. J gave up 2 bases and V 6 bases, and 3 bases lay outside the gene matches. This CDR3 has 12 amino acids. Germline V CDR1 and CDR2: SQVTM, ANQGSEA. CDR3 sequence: CSVGGINTEAFF. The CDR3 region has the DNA TGCAGCGTAGGGGGCATAAACACTGAAGCTTTCTTT.